Included here is one T cell receptor beta chain sequence, with context. Antigen unknown. The entry originates in a study of cytomegalovirus exposure and HLA in healthy donors. At the level of the study: HLA-typed donors were the source of approximately 80 million unique TCRs, which an early data release held. Points from the study as a whole: Differences between HLA loci emerged in a later analysis of TCR association rates, with DRB1 most and HLA-C fewest. Among the sequence variants, a highly shared cluster was likely an artifact of sequencing. There were 150 or so TCR beta chains listed as cytomegalovirus-associated.

The ends were cut back, 4 bases at V and 0 bases at J, with 13 bases in the middle. The germline V gene encodes CDR1 MDHEN and CDR2 SYDVKM. The CDR3 loop spans 15 amino acids. The study ran its PCR with 60 Vbeta and 13 Jbeta primers. Assay used: immunoSEQ multiplex PCR; TCRdb lists only in-frame clones, some missing. The sample carries 150,000 or so clones, around 81% recorded once. Material: PBMCs. This chain joins TRBV28 and TRBJ2-7, with a weak D call TRBD1 (5 bases). The TCR comes from a man aged 50-60 years in good health and CMV-seronegative. DNA of the CDR3: TGTGCCAGCAGTTCACCGGAAGGGGTCTCCTACGAGCAGTACTTC. Residues: CASSSPEGVSYEQYF.